Shown below are 30 T cell receptor beta chains from a single sample sequenced in a study of shared clonotypes between healthy human individuals. Sequencing used immunoSEQ multiplex PCR; TCRdb keeps in-frame clones, though not all of them. The data show around 720,000 clones, less than 80% seen once. Specimen: memory CD4+ T cells sorted from blood. Described subset: CD45RA-negative fraction. All receptors come from a woman under 40 in good health.

V and J are TRBV28 and TRBJ1-5, with TRBD1 matching over 9 bases. The CDR3 totals 16 residues. Germline assignment: CDR1 MDHEN and CDR2 SYDVKM. V lost 3 bases, J lost 4 bases, and 7 bases stayed unmatched. CDR3: CASSFSSGTGNQPQHF. CDR3 coding DNA: TGTGCCAGCAGTTTCTCTTCCGGGACAGGGAATCAGCCCCAGCATTTT. Combining the CDR3 with reference TRBV28 and TRBJ1-5 gives the whole variable domain DVKVTQSSRYLVKRTGEKVFLECVQDMDHENMFWYRQDPGLGLRLIYFSYDVKMKEKGDIPEGYSVSREKKERFSLILESASTNQTSMYLCASSFSSGTGNQPQHFGDGTRLSIL.

This clone was counted only a few times. The chain joins TRBV5-1 to TRBJ1-1, with unresolved D. This CDR3 has 14 amino acids. V lost 5 bases and J 0 bases, leaving 11 bases between the germline ends. The germline CDR1 and CDR2 sequences are SGHRS and YFSETQ. In DNA form, the CDR3 reads TGCGCCAGCAGGCCAGGAGTTCTGAACACTGAAGCTTTCTTT. Protein: CASRPGVLNTEAFF.

This clone was picked up a small number of times. The gene calls are TRBV10-2 and TRBJ2-4; D is undetermined. The ends were cut back, 7 bases at V and 0 bases at J, with 10 bases in the middle. Germline V gives CDR1 WSHSY, CDR2 SAAADI. CDR3 length: 14 amino acids. As DNA, the CDR3 is TGCGCCAGCATCGGCAGCCTAGCCAAAAACATTCAGTACTTC. Protein product: CASIGSLAKNIQYF.

The J gene is TRBJ1-5, the V gene TRBV27, with TRBD1 matching over 7 bases. This CDR3 spans 15 amino acids. Unmatched junction bases numbered 9, after V lost 5 bases and J lost 5 bases. In germline, CDR1 is MNHEY, CDR2 SMNVEV (reference sequence). The CDR3 coding sequence is TGTGCCAGCAGTCAACGCCGGGACAGCTATCAGCCCCAGCATTTT. This encodes CASSQRRDSYQPQHF.

The rearrangement uses TRBV19 and TRBJ1-2; D perhaps matches TRBD1 (5 bases). This CDR3 is built from 13 residues. The germline gives CDR1 LNHDA, CDR2 SQIVND (reference sequence). Between the trimmed V and J ends, which lost 2 bases and 8 bases, there was a span of 12 bases. This CDR3 is CASSITGGGGYTF. DNA for the CDR3: TGTGCCAGTAGTATAACGGGGGGAGGCGGCTACACCTTC.

The V gene is TRBV5-1, the J gene TRBJ1-1; no firm D call. Deletions cut 0 bases from V and 0 bases from J, with 12 bases between. CDR1 SGHRS and CDR2 YFSETQ come from the germline V gene. The CDR3 extends over 16 amino acids. CDR3 sequence (DNA): TGCGCCAGCAGCTTGGACGTTTCCCTTATGAACACTGAAGCTTTCTTT. Translation: CASSLDVSLMNTEAFF.

This clone was seen a handful of times. V gene TRBV7-2 combines with J gene TRBJ2-1, with 10 bases lining up with TRBD2. Per germline, CDR1 SGHTA and CDR2 FQGNSA. After removal of 1 base from V and 5 bases from J, the junction contained 5 bases not matched to a gene. The CDR3 is 16 amino acids. This chain's CDR3 is CASSLGKLAGNNEQFF. The CDR3 DNA follows: TGTGCCAGCAGCTTAGGTAAACTAGCGGGAAACAATGAGCAGTTCTTC.

This sequence joins TRBV25-1 and TRBJ2-2; weak D call: TRBD2 (6 bases). V lost 4 bases to trimming and J lost 4 bases, with 16 bases between them. The CDR3 covers 16 residues. Germline CDR1 and CDR2: MGHDK and SYGVNS. The CDR3 DNA reads TGTGCCAGCAGTGGACGTTTTGGGGGGAGCACCGGGGAGCTGTTTTTT. Residues: CASSGRFGGSTGELFF.

V usage is TRBV25-1 and J usage is TRBJ2-1, with a weak D call TRBD2 (5 bases). Germline V gene sequence: CDR1 MGHDK, CDR2 SYGVNS. CDR3 size: 17 residues. The V gene lost 3 bases and the J gene lost 7 bases, with 22 bases spanning the gap. The CDR3 region is CASSDPARATKQNEQFF. The CDR3 bases are TGTGCCAGCAGTGACCCTGCGCGGGCCACTAAACAAAATGAGCAGTTCTTC.

J is TRBJ1-5 and V is TRBV28, with D possibly being TRBD1 (6 bases). Deletions cut 7 bases from V and 4 bases from J, with 17 bases between. The length of the CDR3 is 15 residues. Germline V gene data show CDR1 as MDHEN and CDR2 as SYDVKM. The CDR3 DNA is TGTGCCAGCACCCTGGGGGGGGCCGGGAATCAGCCCCAGCATTTT. Translation gives CASTLGGAGNQPQHF.

The V call is TRBV28, the J call TRBJ1-2, with a possible D match to TRBD1 (6 bases). Germline loops: CDR1 MDHEN, CDR2 SYDVKM. This CDR3 comprises 15 residues. V was trimmed by 2 bases and J by 4 bases, leaving 14 bases between them. CDR3 region: CASSLSGRGGYGYTF. The CDR3 bases are TGTGCCAGCAGTTTAAGTGGCAGGGGTGGCTATGGCTACACCTTC.

This chain connects TRBV7-3 to TRBJ2-3; D gene unclear. Germline V gene data show CDR1 as SGHTA and CDR2 as FQGTGA. V lost 4 bases, J lost 0 bases, and 8 bases lay in between. The CDR3 has 14 amino acids. The CDR3 is CASSSPVSTDTQYF. Here the CDR3 DNA reads TGTGCCAGCAGCTCCCCAGTTAGCACAGATACGCAGTATTTT.

The chain couples TRBV5-4 to TRBJ2-7; TRBD2 is a possible D gene (6 bases). The CDR3 sequence is 15 residues long. Germline CDR1 reads SGHNT; CDR2 reads YYREEE (reference sequence). V shed 3 bases and J shed 4 bases, with 17 bases lying between them. The chain's CDR3 is CASSSSRDSTYEQYF. CDR3 in DNA: TGTGCCAGCAGCTCTTCCCGGGACTCGACGTACGAGCAGTACTTC.

This clone was picked up a small number of times. The rearrangement links TRBV28 to TRBJ2-7, with a possible D match to TRBD2 (5 bases). The CDR3 extends over 13 amino acids. Germline assignment: CDR1 MDHEN and CDR2 SYDVKM. The V end lost 8 bases, the J end lost 12 bases, and 23 bases lay between the germline ends. The CDR3 nucleotides read TGTGCCAGCGTCGAGGGCCTAGGCAGTGCGCGGTACTTC. Translation: CASVEGLGSARYF.

This chain links TRBV19 with TRBJ2-5; D remains unclear. The germline V gene encodes CDR1 LNHDA and CDR2 SQIVND (reference sequence). The CDR3 contains 13 residues. V was cut by 6 bases and J by 5 bases, with 13 bases left in between. The CDR3 sequence is CASSGVLLETQYF. The CDR3 nucleotides read TGTGCCAGTAGCGGCGTTCTCCTCGAGACCCAGTACTTC.

The rearrangement links TRBV4-1 to TRBJ2-1; weak D call: TRBD1 (5 bases). CDR1 MGHRA and CDR2 YSYEKL come from the germline V gene. This CDR3 is 15 amino acids long. The V gene lost 4 bases and the J gene lost 0 bases, with 10 bases spanning the gap. CDR3 in DNA: TGCGCCAGCAGCCTACCAGGGTTCTCCTACAATGAGCAGTTCTTC. Translation: CASSLPGFSYNEQFF.

The J gene is TRBJ1-5, the V gene TRBV9, with D perhaps TRBD1 (5 bases). V shed 6 bases and J shed 0 bases, with 13 bases lying between them. The CDR3 is made up of 15 amino acids. Germline V gene sequence: CDR1 SGDLS, CDR2 YYNGEE. The DNA for the CDR3 is TGTGCCAGCAATTCAGGGATCACTAGCAATCAGCCCCAGCATTTT. As protein: CASNSGITSNQPQHF.

The chain couples TRBV18 to TRBJ2-1, with 7 bases lining up with TRBD2. Germline V gene data show CDR1 as KGHSH and CDR2 as LQKENI. Losses at the gene ends were 6 bases for V and 10 bases for J; bases not matched to a gene: 9. The CDR3 is 13 amino acids. The CDR3 nucleotides read TGTGCCAGCTCTCCTGAGACTAGCAGAGAGCAGTTCTTC. Amino acid sequence: CASSPETSREQFF.

This clone came up once. The chain couples TRBV9 to TRBJ2-1, with 13 bases that match TRBD2. The CDR3 sequence is 15 residues long. Germline-derived CDR1 and CDR2 are SGDLS and YYNGEE. V shed 3 bases and J 8 bases; nucleotides not matched to a gene: 5. CDR3 DNA: TGTGCCAGCAGCGCCGGGACTAGCGGGATTCATGAGCAGTTCTTC. Its translation: CASSAGTSGIHEQFF.

This clone was picked up one time. The chain employs TRBV5-1 and TRBJ2-7; 10 bases map to TRBD1. Germline values: CDR1 SGHRS, CDR2 YFSETQ. V shed 4 bases, J shed 6 bases, and the junction held 7 bases outside the gene matches. The CDR3 is 14 amino acids. The CDR3: CASSQPGQGPEQYF. In DNA form, the CDR3 reads TGCGCCAGCAGCCAACCGGGACAGGGGCCCGAGCAGTACTTC.

The rearrangement uses TRBV11-2 and TRBJ2-1; 8 nucleotides align to TRBD2. Losses at the gene ends were 4 bases for V and 5 bases for J; bases not matched to a gene: 4. This CDR3 has 14 residues. Germline CDR1 is SGHAT and CDR2 is FQNNGV. The CDR3 DNA is TGTGCCAGCAGCTCGGGCGGGAGGAACAATGAGCAGTTCTTC. Residues: CASSSGGRNNEQFF.

The chain employs TRBV25-1 and TRBJ2-1; TRBD1 agrees at 8 bases. Germline V CDR1 and CDR2: MGHDK, SYGVNS. CDR3 length: 18 amino acids. V trimming: 3 bases; J trimming: 3 bases; junction bases outside the gene matches: 13. Written as DNA, the CDR3 is TGTGCCAGCAGTGACGAGATACAGGGGGGAGTGGACTACAATGAGCAGTTCTTC. This gives the protein CASSDEIQGGVDYNEQFF.

Regarding this clone: A much larger clone sits a single nucleotide away, making a read error possible. This sequence joins TRBV6-6 and TRBJ2-1; 9 bases match TRBD2. V lost 5 bases and J lost 4; bases outside the gene matches: 9. Germline lookup yields CDR1 MNHNY and CDR2 SVGAGI (reference sequence). The CDR3 covers 16 residues. CDR3 in DNA: TGTGCCAGCAGTAGGCTAGCGGGAATACGGTACAATGAGCAGTTCTTC. This translates into CASSRLAGIRYNEQFF.

This clone has ten or more counts. The chain is built from TRBV7-2 and TRBJ1-1, with D hard to call. The CDR3 extends over 15 amino acids. The germline V and J ends were trimmed by 5 bases and 0 bases, with 13 bases remaining between them. Germline V gene sequence: CDR1 SGHTA, CDR2 FQGNSA. The CDR3 nucleotides read TGTGCCAGCAGCCTACAAGGTGTTATGAACACTGAAGCTTTCTTT. Translating it yields CASSLQGVMNTEAFF.

The V gene is TRBV7-9, the J gene TRBJ2-1, with no clear D. The germline V gene encodes CDR1 SEHNR and CDR2 FQNEAQ (reference sequence). The CDR3 loop spans 11 amino acids. The V gene lost 3 bases and the J gene lost 5 bases, with 2 bases spanning the gap. Written as DNA, the CDR3 is TGTGCCAGCAGCTTGAACAATGAGCAGTTCTTC. Amino acid sequence: CASSLNNEQFF.

This chain joins TRBV10-2 and TRBJ2-7; D may correspond to TRBD1 or TRBD2 (5 bases each). Germline CDR1 reads WSHSY; CDR2 reads SAAADI. The CDR3 sequence is 14 residues long. Deletions cut 8 bases from V and 7 bases from J, with 21 bases between. The CDR3 is CASQTGTARGEQYF. Here the CDR3 DNA reads TGCGCCAGCCAGACCGGGACCGCGAGGGGAGAGCAGTACTTC.

The V and J genes are TRBV6-6 and TRBJ2-2; D unresolved. The germline CDR1 and CDR2 sequences are MNHNY and SVGAGI (reference sequence). The CDR3 has 16 amino acids. V was pared by 2 bases and J by 2 bases, with 12 bases between. DNA of the CDR3: TGTGCCAGCAGTTACCCGATTGACGCTAACACCGGGGAGCTGTTTTTT. Its translation is CASSYPIDANTGELFF.

This clone was seen at least ten times. V and J are TRBV10-1 and TRBJ2-1, with 7 positions matching TRBD1. Germline V gene sequence: CDR1 WNHNN, CDR2 SYGVQD (reference sequence). Trimming cost V 8 bases and J 4 bases; bases outside gene matches: 2. The CDR3 totals 12 residues. CDR3 sequence: CASGGQYNEQFF. CDR3 coding DNA: TGCGCCAGCGGGGGACAGTACAATGAGCAGTTCTTC.

This rearrangement joins TRBV14 to TRBJ2-1, with D maybe TRBD2 (6 bases). The CDR3 loop spans 13 amino acids. Between the trimmed V and J ends, which lost 1 base and 9 bases, there was a span of 10 bases. Germline CDR1 SGHDN, CDR2 FVKESK. The CDR3 protein is CASSQVRDGEQFF. The CDR3 DNA reads as TGTGCCAGCAGCCAAGTGCGGGACGGTGAGCAGTTCTTC.

V and J are TRBV28 and TRBJ1-2, with TRBD1 matching 12 bases. CDR1 MDHEN and CDR2 SYDVKM come from the germline V gene. V was pared by 2 bases and J by 8 bases, with 9 bases of the junction left unmatched. CDR3 length: 16 residues. CDR3 residues: CASSLTLAGTGGGYTF. CDR3 DNA: TGTGCCAGCAGTTTAACATTGGCCGGGACAGGGGGCGGCTACACCTTC.